This note documents a single TCR beta chain sequence. The data are from a study of blood T cell repertoires in COVID-19. CDR3 length: 15 residues. CDR1 is SGHVS, CDR2 FNYEAQ, per germline. Losses at the gene ends were 2 bases for V and 4 bases for J; bases not matched to a gene: 4. Sequenced by immunoSEQ multiplex PCR; TCRdb stores in-frame clones only, minus some. Of about 290,000 clones in the sample, approximately 86% were seen once. Sequenced sample: peripheral blood. The V call is TRBV7-6, the J call TRBJ2-2; TRBD1 agrees at 7 bases. This TCR derives from a woman aged 50 to 60 with active or convalescent COVID-19. This CDR3 reads CASSLKGAGTGELFF. CDR3 DNA sequence: TGTGCCAGCAGCTTAAAGGGGGCGGGCACCGGGGAGCTGTTTTTT.